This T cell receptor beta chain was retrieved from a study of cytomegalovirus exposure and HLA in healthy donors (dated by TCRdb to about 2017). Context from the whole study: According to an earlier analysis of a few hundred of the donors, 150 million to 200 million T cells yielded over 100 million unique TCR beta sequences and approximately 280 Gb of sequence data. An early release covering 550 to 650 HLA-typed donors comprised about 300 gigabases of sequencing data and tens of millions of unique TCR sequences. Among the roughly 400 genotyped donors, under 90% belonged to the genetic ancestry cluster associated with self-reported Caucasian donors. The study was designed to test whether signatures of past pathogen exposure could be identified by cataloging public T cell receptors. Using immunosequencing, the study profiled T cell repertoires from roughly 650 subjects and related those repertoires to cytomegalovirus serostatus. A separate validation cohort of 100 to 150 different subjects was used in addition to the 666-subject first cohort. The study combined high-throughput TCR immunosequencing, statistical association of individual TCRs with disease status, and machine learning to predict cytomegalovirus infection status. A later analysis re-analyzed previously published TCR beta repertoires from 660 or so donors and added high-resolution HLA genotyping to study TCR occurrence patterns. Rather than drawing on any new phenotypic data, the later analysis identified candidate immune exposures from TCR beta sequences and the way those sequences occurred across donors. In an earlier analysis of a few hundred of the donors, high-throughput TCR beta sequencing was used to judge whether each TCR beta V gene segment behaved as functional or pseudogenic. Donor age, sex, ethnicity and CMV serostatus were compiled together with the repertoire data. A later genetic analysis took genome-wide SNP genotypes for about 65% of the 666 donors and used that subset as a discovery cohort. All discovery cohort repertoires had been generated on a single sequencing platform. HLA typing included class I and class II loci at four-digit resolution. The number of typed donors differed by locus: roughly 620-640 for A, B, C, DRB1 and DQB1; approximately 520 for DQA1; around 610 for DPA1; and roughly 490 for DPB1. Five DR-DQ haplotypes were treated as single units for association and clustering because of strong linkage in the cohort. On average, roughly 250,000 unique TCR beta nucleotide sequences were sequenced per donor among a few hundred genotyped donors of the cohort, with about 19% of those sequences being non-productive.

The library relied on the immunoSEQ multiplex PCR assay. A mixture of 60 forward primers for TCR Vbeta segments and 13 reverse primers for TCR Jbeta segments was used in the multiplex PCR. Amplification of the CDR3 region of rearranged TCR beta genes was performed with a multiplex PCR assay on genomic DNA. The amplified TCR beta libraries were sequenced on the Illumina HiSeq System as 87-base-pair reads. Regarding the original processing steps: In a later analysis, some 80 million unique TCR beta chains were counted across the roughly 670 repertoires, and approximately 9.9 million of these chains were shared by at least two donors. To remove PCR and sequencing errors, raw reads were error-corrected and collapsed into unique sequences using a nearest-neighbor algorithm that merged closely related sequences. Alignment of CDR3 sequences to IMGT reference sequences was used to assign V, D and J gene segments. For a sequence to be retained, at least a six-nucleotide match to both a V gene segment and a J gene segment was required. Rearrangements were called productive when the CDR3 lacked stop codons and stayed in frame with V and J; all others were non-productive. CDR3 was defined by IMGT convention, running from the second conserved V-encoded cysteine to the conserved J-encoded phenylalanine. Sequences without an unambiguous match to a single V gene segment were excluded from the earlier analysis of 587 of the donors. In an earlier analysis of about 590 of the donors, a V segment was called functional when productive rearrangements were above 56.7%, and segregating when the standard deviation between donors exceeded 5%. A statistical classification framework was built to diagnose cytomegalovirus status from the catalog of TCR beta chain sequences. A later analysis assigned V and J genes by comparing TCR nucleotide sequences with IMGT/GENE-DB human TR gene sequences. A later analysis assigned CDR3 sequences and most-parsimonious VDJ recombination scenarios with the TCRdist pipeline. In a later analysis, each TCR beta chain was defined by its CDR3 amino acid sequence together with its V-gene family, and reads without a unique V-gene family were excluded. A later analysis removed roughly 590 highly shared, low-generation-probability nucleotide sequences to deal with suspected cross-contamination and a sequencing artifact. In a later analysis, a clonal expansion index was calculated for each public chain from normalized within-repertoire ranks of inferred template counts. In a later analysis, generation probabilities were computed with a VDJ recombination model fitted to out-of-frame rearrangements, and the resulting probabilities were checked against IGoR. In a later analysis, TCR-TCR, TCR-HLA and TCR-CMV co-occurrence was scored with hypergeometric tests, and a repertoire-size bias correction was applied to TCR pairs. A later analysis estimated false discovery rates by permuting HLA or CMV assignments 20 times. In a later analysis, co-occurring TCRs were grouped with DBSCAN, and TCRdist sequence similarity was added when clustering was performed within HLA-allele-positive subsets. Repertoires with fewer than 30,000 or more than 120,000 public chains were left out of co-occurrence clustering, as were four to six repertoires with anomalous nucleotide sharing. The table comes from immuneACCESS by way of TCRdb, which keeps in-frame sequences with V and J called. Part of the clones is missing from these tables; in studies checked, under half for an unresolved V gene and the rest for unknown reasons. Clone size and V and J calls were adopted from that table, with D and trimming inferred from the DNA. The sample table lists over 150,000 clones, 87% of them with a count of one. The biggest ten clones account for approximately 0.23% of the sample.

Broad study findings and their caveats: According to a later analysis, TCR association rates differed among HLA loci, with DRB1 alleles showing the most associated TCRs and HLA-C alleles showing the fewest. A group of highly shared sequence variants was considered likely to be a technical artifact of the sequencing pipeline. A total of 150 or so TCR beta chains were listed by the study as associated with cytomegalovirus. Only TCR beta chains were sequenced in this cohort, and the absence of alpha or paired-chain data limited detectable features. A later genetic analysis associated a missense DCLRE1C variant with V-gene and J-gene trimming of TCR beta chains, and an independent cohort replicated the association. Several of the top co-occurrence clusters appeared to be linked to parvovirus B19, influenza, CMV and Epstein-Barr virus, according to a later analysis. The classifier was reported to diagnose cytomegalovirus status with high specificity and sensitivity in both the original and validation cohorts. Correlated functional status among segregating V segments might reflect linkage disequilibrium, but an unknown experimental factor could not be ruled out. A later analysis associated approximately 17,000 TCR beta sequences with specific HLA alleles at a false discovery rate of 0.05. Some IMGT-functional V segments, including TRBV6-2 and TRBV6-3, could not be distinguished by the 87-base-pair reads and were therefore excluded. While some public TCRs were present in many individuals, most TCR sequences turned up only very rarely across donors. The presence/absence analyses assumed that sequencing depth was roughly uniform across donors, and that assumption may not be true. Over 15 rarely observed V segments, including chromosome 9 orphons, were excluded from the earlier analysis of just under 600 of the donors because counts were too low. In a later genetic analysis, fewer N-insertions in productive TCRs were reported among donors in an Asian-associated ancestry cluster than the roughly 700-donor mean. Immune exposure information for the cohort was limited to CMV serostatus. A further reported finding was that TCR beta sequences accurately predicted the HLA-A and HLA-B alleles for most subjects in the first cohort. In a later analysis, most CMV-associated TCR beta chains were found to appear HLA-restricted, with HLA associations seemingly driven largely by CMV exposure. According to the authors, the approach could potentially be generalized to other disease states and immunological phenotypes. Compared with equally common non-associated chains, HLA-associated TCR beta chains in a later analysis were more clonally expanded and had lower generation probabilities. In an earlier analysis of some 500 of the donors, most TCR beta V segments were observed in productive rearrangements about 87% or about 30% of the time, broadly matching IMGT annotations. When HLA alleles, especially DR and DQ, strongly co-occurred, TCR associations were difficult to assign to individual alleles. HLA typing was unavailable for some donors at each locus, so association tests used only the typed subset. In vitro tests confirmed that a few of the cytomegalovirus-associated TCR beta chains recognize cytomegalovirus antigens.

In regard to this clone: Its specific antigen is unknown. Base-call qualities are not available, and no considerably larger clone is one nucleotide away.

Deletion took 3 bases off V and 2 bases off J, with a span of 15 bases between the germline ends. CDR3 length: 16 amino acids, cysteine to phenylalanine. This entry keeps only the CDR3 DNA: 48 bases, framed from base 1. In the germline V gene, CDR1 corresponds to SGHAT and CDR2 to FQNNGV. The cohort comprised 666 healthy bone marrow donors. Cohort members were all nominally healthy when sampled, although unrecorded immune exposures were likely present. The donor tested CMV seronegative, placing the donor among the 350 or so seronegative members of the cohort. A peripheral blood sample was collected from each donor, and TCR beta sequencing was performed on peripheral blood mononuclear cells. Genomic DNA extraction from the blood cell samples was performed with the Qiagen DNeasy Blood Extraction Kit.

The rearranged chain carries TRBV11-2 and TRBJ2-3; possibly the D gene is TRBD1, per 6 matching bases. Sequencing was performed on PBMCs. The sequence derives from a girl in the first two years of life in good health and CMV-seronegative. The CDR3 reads CASSFLDRIDTDTQYF. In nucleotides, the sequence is TGTGCCAGCAGCTTTTTAGACAGGATCGACACAGATACGCAGTATTTT.